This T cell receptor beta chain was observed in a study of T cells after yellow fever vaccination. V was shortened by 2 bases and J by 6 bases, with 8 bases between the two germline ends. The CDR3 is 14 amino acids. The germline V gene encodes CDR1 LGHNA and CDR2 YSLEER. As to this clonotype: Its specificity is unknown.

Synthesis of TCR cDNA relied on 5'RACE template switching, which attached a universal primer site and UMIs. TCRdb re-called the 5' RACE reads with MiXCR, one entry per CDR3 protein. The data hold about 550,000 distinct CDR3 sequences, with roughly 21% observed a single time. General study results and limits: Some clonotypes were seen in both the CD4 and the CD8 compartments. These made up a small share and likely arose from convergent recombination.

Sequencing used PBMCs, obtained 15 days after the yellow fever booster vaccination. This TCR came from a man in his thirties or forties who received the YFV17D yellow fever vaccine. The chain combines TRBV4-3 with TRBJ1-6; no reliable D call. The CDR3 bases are TGCGCCAGCAGCCAACAGCTAACTAATTCACCCCTCCACTTT. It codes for CASSQQLTNSPLHF.